The 2 T cell receptor beta chains given below trace back to one sample, sequenced in a study of blood T cells in healthy people across ages. The use of a sample-barcoded 5' primer and a J-beta primer mix characterized a second PCR of about 7 to 12 cycles. TCRdb fed the 5' RACE reads into MiXCR, producing one record per CDR3 protein. This table has around 520,000 distinct CDR3 sequences, about 27% appearing once. These sequences were also reported in another study, on T cells of mothers and their children.

The material sequenced was blood. The receptors stem from a boy between 2 and 15 years old in good health.

V is TRBV12-3 or TRBV12-4 and J is TRBJ1-4; D might be TRBD1 (6 bases). V shed 5 bases and J shed 8 bases, with 12 bases lying between them. The CDR3 is made up of 13 amino acids. CDR3 coding DNA: TGTGCCAGCAGTCGATCCCAGGGGGAAAAACTGTTTTTT. Translating gives CASSRSQGEKLFF.

V usage is TRBV4-3 and J usage is TRBJ2-1; D is unresolved. CDR1 and CDR2 from the germline V gene are LGHNA and YSLEER. Trimming removed 0 bases from V and 12 bases from J, with 18 bases in between. CDR3 size: 15 residues. The CDR3 DNA sequence: TGCGCCAGCAGCCAAGACAGCACCCTAGACGGCGGGCAGTTCTTC. Protein: CASSQDSTLDGGQFF.